This T cell receptor beta chain was identified during a study of cytotoxic CD8 clonotypes in ibrutinib-treated CLL. General study points: Higher clonality was seen at ibrutinib response and a return toward baseline at progression.

V was clipped by 0 bases and J by 0 bases, with 4 bases between them. CDR1 is SGDLS, CDR2 YYNGEE, per germline. CDR3 size: 14 residues. Targeted sequencing depth ranged from 1 in 200,000 to 1 in 1 million T cells. Profiled with immunoSEQ multiplex PCR; TCRdb holds only in-frame clones, not every one. This sample yields 120,000 to 150,000 clones, of which approximately 77% are seen a single time; about 27% belongs to the top ten. Turning to this clone: Its antigen is undetermined.

The J gene is TRBJ1-5, the V gene TRBV9; D uncertain. Sample: PBMCs, taken after 12 months of ibrutinib treatment. This TCR came from a human donor with chronic lymphocytic leukemia. CDR3 in DNA: TGTGCCAGCAGCGTAGGGTTTAGCAATCAGCCCCAGCATTTT. Translation gives CASSVGFSNQPQHF.